The rows below give T cell receptor beta chains drawn from one sample of a study of post-analysis software for immune sequencing data. Each CDR3 protein is one row after TCRdb ran MiXCR on the PCR reads. In the table there are approximately 730,000 distinct CDR3 sequences, 30% of which are singletons. The sequenced material came from blood. These receptors were taken from a girl aged 10 to 17 with multiple sclerosis. The CDR3 runs from the conserved cysteine through the conserved F or W. The order of the fields is V gene, clone size, CDR3 length, D gene, J gene, CDR3 DNA, CDR3 protein. A D gene is named only where the DNA matches it firmly. Clone size, where shown, is once, few, many, or a class for clones that have expanded.

TRBV20-1	few	15	TRBD1	TRBJ1-2	TGCAGTGCTAGAGATTACAGGGGGCAGGGCTATGGCTACACCTTC	CSARDYRGQGYGYTF
TRBV12-3/TRBV12-4	-	13	TRBD1	TRBJ2-7	TGTGCCAGCAGTCTCGACAGGGTCGGGCCCCTGTACTTC	CASSLDRVGPLYF
TRBV6-1	-	14	-	TRBJ2-5	TGTGCCGGGTCTGGGGCGGAGTACCAGGAGACCCAGTACTTC	CAGSGAEYQETQYF
TRBV29-1	-	13	-	TRBJ2-5	TGCAGCGTTGAACAGGGGGGAGTGGAGACCCAGTACTTC	CSVEQGGVETQYF
TRBV15	few	14	-	TRBJ2-7	TGTGCCACCAGCAGAGGGGCAGGTTCCTACGAGCAGTACTTC	CATSRGAGSYEQYF
TRBV10-3	few	15	-	TRBJ1-2	TGTGCCATCAGTGAGTCGAGTCCGGATACCTATGGCTACACCTTC	CAISESSPDTYGYTF
TRBV28	-	15	-	TRBJ1-6	TGTGCCAGCAGTTTATCCAGGGATGGGATTTCACCCCTCCACTTT	CASSLSRDGISPLHF
TRBV11-2	-	15	-	TRBJ2-1	TGTGCCAGCAGCCCCCGGTTTGGGGGGCGGAATGAGCAGTTCTTC	CASSPRFGGRNEQFF
TRBV7-2	few	14	-	TRBJ2-7	TGTGCCAGCAGCATGGGACTCGAGTCCTACGAGCAGTACTTC	CASSMGLESYEQYF
TRBV20-1	-	14	TRBD2	TRBJ2-7	TGCAGTGCTAGAGATTCTAGCGGGAGGTACGAGCAGTACTTC	CSARDSSGRYEQYF
TRBV7-9	-	15	TRBD2	TRBJ2-7	TGTGCCAGCAGCCCTATAGCGGGAGGGTTCTACGAGCAGTACTTC	CASSPIAGGFYEQYF
TRBV4-3	many	17	TRBD2	TRBJ2-7	TGCGCCAGCAGCCCAGAGGGTAGCCCTAGCGGGATCTACGAGCAGTACTTC	CASSPEGSPSGIYEQYF
TRBV7-2	-	15	-	TRBJ2-7	TGTGCCAGCAGCCGGGGGGGACAGGGTCCCATAGGGCAGTACTTC	CASSRGGQGPIGQYF
TRBV4-3	-	16	-	TRBJ2-1	TGCGCCAGCAGCCAAGAGGTAGTAGGGCGGTACAATGAGCAGTTCTTC	CASSQEVVGRYNEQFF
TRBV4-1	few	14	-	TRBJ1-5	TGCGCCAGCAGCCCAGACAGAGCTGCTCAGCCCCAGCATTTT	CASSPDRAAQPQHF
TRBV13	few	15	TRBD1	TRBJ2-1	TGTGCCAGCAGCTTACGGGACAGCAAAATGGATGAGCAGTTCTTC	CASSLRDSKMDEQFF
TRBV12-3/TRBV12-4	-	15	-	TRBJ1-2	TGTGCCAGCAGAGACCGTTACAGGGTTGGGGATGGCTACACCTTC	CASRDRYRVGDGYTF
TRBV20-1	-	13	-	TRBJ1-5	TGCAGTGTTCAGGAGAATAGCAATCAGCCCCAGCATTTT	CSVQENSNQPQHF
TRBV7-9	few	13	-	TRBJ1-5	TGTGCCAGCAGCAACGCGGGCGCTCAGCCCCAGCATTTT	CASSNAGAQPQHF
TRBV5-6	-	14	TRBD1	TRBJ2-7	TGTGCCAGCAGCTGGGGGGACAGGGGCTACGAGCAGTACTTC	CASSWGDRGYEQYF
TRBV28	-	16	TRBD2	TRBJ2-1	TGTGCCAGCAACCTCCGCGGGGGGAGCTCCTACAATGAGCAGTTCTTC	CASNLRGGSSYNEQFF
TRBV7-9	few	13	-	TRBJ2-1	TGTGCCAGCGCCAAGGGATCCTACAATGAGCAGTTCTTC	CASAKGSYNEQFF
TRBV27	-	15	TRBD1	TRBJ2-5	TGTGCCAGCAGTTCCCCTCCCACAGGGGTGGAGACCCAGTACTTC	CASSSPPTGVETQYF
TRBV6-2/TRBV6-3	-	16	TRBD2	TRBJ2-1	TGTGCCAGCAGTTACTCCTGGGAGCGGGAATACAATGAGCAGTTCTTC	CASSYSWEREYNEQFF
TRBV15	-	18	TRBD1	TRBJ2-6	TGTGCCACCAGCAGAGATCTGGACAGGGCCTCTGGGGCCAACGTCCTGACTTTC	CATSRDLDRASGANVLTF
TRBV11-2	-	18	TRBD2	TRBJ2-5	TGTGCCAGCAGCTTACCCTGGGGGGCTAGCGGGGGTCAAGAGACCCAGTACTTC	CASSLPWGASGGQETQYF
TRBV20-1	-	14	TRBD2	TRBJ2-7	TGCAGTGCTATCCTTAGCGGGGGTTACTACGAGCAGTACTTC	CSAILSGGYYEQYF
TRBV18	few	15	-	TRBJ2-1	TGTGCCAGCTCACCACCGGGTCTACAGACCAATGAGCAGTTCTTC	CASSPPGLQTNEQFF
TRBV12-5	-	15	-	TRBJ2-1	TGTGCTAAGCCGATCGACAGGCTTATAATCAATGAGCAGTTCTTC	CAKPIDRLIINEQFF
TRBV20-1	-	13	TRBD1	TRBJ1-2	TGCAGTGCTAGGGAGGGGACAGGGAAGGGCTACACCTTC	CSAREGTGKGYTF
TRBV7-2	few	15	TRBD2	TRBJ2-1	TGTGCCAGCAGGGTTACCGGGACTAGCGTCAATGAGCAGTTCTTC	CASRVTGTSVNEQFF
TRBV7-2	few	14	TRBD1	TRBJ1-2	TGTGCCAGCAGCTTAAAAACAGGGGGATATGGCTACACCTTC	CASSLKTGGYGYTF
TRBV7-9	-	14	-	TRBJ1-1	TGTGCCAGCAGCGACGGGACCGGTCACACTGAAGCTTTCTTT	CASSDGTGHTEAFF
TRBV27	-	13	-	TRBJ2-5	TGTGCCAGCAGTGCACACCGACAAGAGACCCAGTACTTC	CASSAHRQETQYF
TRBV20-1	-	13	-	TRBJ2-1	TGCAGTGCTAGAGATCTAGGCTACAATGAGCAGTTCTTC	CSARDLGYNEQFF
TRBV5-1	few	15	TRBD1	TRBJ2-1	TGCGCCAGCAGCTTGGGACCTTCCCGGGACAGGGAGCAGTTCTTC	CASSLGPSRDREQFF
TRBV6-6	few	17	TRBD1	TRBJ1-5	TGTGCCAGCAGTAAATCCGGGACAGTGTATAGCAATCAGCCCCAGCATTTT	CASSKSGTVYSNQPQHF
TRBV6-6	-	14	-	TRBJ2-5	TGTGCCAGCAGTTACCCCCAGGGACGGGAGACCCAGTACTTC	CASSYPQGRETQYF